This T cell receptor beta chain was profiled in a study of T cell changes during pregnancy in multiple sclerosis. Repertoires were generated with immunoSEQ multiplex PCR, while TCRdb's copy carries only in-frame clones and drops some. The sample lists about 100,000 clones, over 85% occurring once. This CDR3 comprises 13 residues. V lost 6 bases and J 4 bases, leaving 11 bases between the germline ends. Germline CDR1 SEHNR, CDR2 FQNEAQ (reference sequence). The receptor was isolated from a female donor with multiple sclerosis, enrolled in a pregnancy study. The gene calls are TRBV7-9 and TRBJ2-3, with TRBD2 as a possible D gene (6 bases). The sequencing here drew on peripheral blood, taken in the second trimester of pregnancy. The CDR3 nucleotides are TGTGCCAGCAGTCCGGGAGTAGCAGATACGCAGTATTTT. Amino acids: CASSPGVADTQYF.